Shown below are 15 T cell receptor beta chains from a single sample sequenced in a study of cytomegalovirus exposure and HLA in healthy donors (dated by TCRdb to 2016 to 2017). The library came from the immunoSEQ multiplex PCR assay. TCRdb retrieved this table from immuneACCESS and kept in-frame rearrangements only. Not all clones are present; in checked studies, unresolved V genes account for under half, and no reason is known for the remainder. This sample holds approximately 58,000 clones; about 95% were observed only once. The top ten clonotypes cover around 5.5% of the sample. The sequencing sample was made of PBMCs. These receptors all come from a woman younger than 30 in good health and CMV-seropositive.

The chain recombines TRBV25-1 with TRBJ2-1; 9 nucleotides align to TRBD1. Looked up from germline, CDR1 is MGHDK and CDR2 is SYGVNS. Trimming took 5 bases from V and 5 from J; bases not matched to a gene: 4. The CDR3 contains 14 residues. Here the CDR3 DNA reads TGTGCCAGCAGTCCGGGACAGGGCAACAATGAGCAGTTCTTC. This codes for CASSPGQGNNEQFF.

This clone appeared once. J is TRBJ2-5 and V is TRBV7-3, with D perhaps matching TRBD2 (5 bases). Between the trimmed V and J ends, which lost 1 base and 5 bases, there was a span of 17 bases. This CDR3 is 16 amino acids long. CDR1 and CDR2 (germline): SGHTA, FQGTGA. The CDR3 loop is CASSLNSGSGRETQYF. CDR3 sequence (DNA): TGTGCCAGCAGCTTAAACAGCGGTTCTGGACGGGAGACCCAGTACTTC.

The chain carries TRBV28 and TRBJ1-5, with a possible D match to TRBD1 (6 bases). With 7 bases removed from V and 6 bases from J, the gap between germline ends came to 16 bases. Germline V lookup: CDR1 MDHEN, CDR2 SYDVKM. This CDR3 contains 14 residues. This CDR3 reads CASISGQSSQPQHF. The DNA for the CDR3 is TGTGCCAGCATTTCTGGACAGTCTAGTCAGCCCCAGCATTTT.

J is TRBJ1-2 and V is TRBV7-3; 8 bases line up with TRBD1. The CDR3 extends over 22 amino acids. Germline assignment: CDR1 SGHTA and CDR2 FQGTGA. V shed 1 base, J shed 1 base, and the junction held 23 bases outside the gene matches. The CDR3 DNA reads TGTGCCAGCAGCTTAAGGGGACGGGTCTATCGACCAGGGACAGGCAATAACTATGGCTACACCTTC. It codes for CASSLRGRVYRPGTGNNYGYTF. The complete variable domain, with remaining parts taken from reference TRBV7-3 and TRBJ1-2, reads GAGVSQTPSNKVTEKGKYVELRCDPISGHTALYWYRQSLGQGPEFLIYFQGTGAADDSGLPNDRFFAVRPEGSVSTLKIQRTERGDSAVYLCASSLRGRVYRPGTGNNYGYTFGSGTRLTVV.

The chain uses TRBV7-3 and TRBJ2-2; 9 bases line up with TRBD1. V lost 5 bases, J lost 3 bases, and 7 bases stayed unmatched. The CDR3 totals 16 residues. The germline V gene encodes CDR1 SGHTA and CDR2 FQGTGA. The CDR3 DNA reads as TGTGCCAGCAGCCCCGGGACAGGGTTTGACACCGGGGAGCTGTTTTTT. It specifies CASSPGTGFDTGELFF.

This rearrangement joins TRBV27 to TRBJ1-1, with 9 bases that match TRBD1. The CDR3 runs 13 residues. Trimming took 8 bases from V and 0 from J; bases not matched to a gene: 1. The germline gives CDR1 MNHEY, CDR2 SMNVEV (reference sequence). CDR3 sequence (DNA): TGTGCCAGCCGGACAGGGGTGAACACTGAAGCTTTCTTT. It specifies CASRTGVNTEAFF.

The chain combines TRBV28 with TRBJ2-7, with D tentatively TRBD1 (6 bases). The CDR3 covers 15 residues. The V gene's germline CDR1 is MDHEN and CDR2 SYDVKM. Trimming removed 6 bases at V and 0 bases at J, with 15 bases between. The CDR3 here is CASSPPLGGSYEQYF. In DNA form, the CDR3 reads TGTGCCAGCAGCCCCCCGCTAGGGGGCTCCTACGAGCAGTACTTC. Full variable domain (outside the CDR3, taken from reference TRBV28 and TRBJ2-7): DVKVTQSSRYLVKRTGEKVFLECVQDMDHENMFWYRQDPGLGLRLIYFSYDVKMKEKGDIPEGYSVSREKKERFSLILESASTNQTSMYLCASSPPLGGSYEQYFGPGTRLTVT.

The chain employs TRBV2 and TRBJ2-1; 8 bases line up with TRBD1. The CDR3 sequence is 16 residues long. The V segment lost 5 bases and the J segment 0 bases; nucleotides outside the gene matches: 6. The germline gives CDR1 SNHLY, CDR2 FYNNEI. The CDR3 reads CASSNWTGNSYNEQFF. CDR3 sequence (DNA): TGTGCCAGCAGTAACTGGACAGGGAACTCCTACAATGAGCAGTTCTTC.

The gene calls are TRBV7-3 and TRBJ2-2; 8 nucleotides align to TRBD2. This CDR3 has 19 amino acids. V dropped 5 bases and J dropped 4; count of bases not matched to a gene: 18. Germline CDR1 SGHTA, CDR2 FQGTGA. In DNA, the CDR3 is TGTGCCAGCAGCGCCCCGAGTTGGTCCGGGGGGGCAATCACCGGGGAGCTGTTTTTT. Translating it yields CASSAPSWSGGAITGELFF.

The V and J genes are TRBV7-2 and TRBJ2-5, with 8 bases that match TRBD2. CDR3 length: 14 residues. Germline CDR1 reads SGHTA; CDR2 reads FQGNSA. Germline trimming cut 5 bases from V and 1 base from J; bases unmatched to any gene: 3. The CDR3 DNA follows: TGTGCCAGCAGCATAAGCGGGAGCCAAGAGACCCAGTACTTC. The encoded protein is CASSISGSQETQYF.

CDR3 protein: CASSQGLLAGGKVGYEQYF. The CDR3 bases are TGCGCCAGCAGCCAAGGGTTACTAGCGGGAGGGAAGGTCGGCTACGAGCAGTACTTC. The genes are TRBV4-1 and TRBJ2-7; 13 bases align to TRBD2. Germline assignment: CDR1 MGHRA and CDR2 YSYEKL. This CDR3 is 19 amino acids long. V was clipped by 1 base and J by 3 bases; unmatched bases: 12.

This chain links TRBV19 with TRBJ1-2; a weak D match, TRBD1 (5 bases). The V and J ends lost 10 bases and 4 bases respectively, with 10 bases between them. Germline-derived CDR1 and CDR2 are LNHDA and SQIVND (reference sequence). The CDR3 contains 11 residues. CDR3 amino acids: CATQGSYGYTF. The CDR3 bases are TGTGCCACCCAGGGTTCCTATGGCTACACCTTC.

V is TRBV4-1 and J is TRBJ1-5, with D unclear. V was cut by 3 bases and J by 5 bases, with 11 bases left in between. This CDR3 is 14 amino acids long. Germline-derived CDR1 and CDR2 are MGHRA and YSYEKL. This CDR3 reads CASSHFRVDQPQHF. Written as DNA, the CDR3 is TGCGCCAGCAGCCATTTCCGGGTAGATCAGCCCCAGCATTTT.

The rearrangement links TRBV2 to TRBJ2-1; the match to TRBD2 covers 16 bases. The CDR3 sequence is 17 residues long. CDR1 SNHLY and CDR2 FYNNEI come from the germline V gene. The V gene end was trimmed by 7 bases and the J gene end by 4 bases; junction bases not matched to a gene: 7. CDR3 in amino acids: CASTDGTSGRGYNEQFF. CDR3 sequence (DNA): TGTGCCAGCACCGATGGGACTAGCGGGAGGGGGTACAATGAGCAGTTCTTC.

The CDR3 nucleotides are TGTGCCAGCAGCTTGCGACAGGGGGCCTACGAGCAGTACTTC. This translates into CASSLRQGAYEQYF. The V gene is TRBV7-9, the J gene TRBJ2-7, with 9 positions matching TRBD1. Germline CDR1 is SEHNR and CDR2 is FQNEAQ (reference sequence). This CDR3 comprises 14 residues. V dropped 3 bases and J dropped 2; count of bases not matched to a gene: 2.